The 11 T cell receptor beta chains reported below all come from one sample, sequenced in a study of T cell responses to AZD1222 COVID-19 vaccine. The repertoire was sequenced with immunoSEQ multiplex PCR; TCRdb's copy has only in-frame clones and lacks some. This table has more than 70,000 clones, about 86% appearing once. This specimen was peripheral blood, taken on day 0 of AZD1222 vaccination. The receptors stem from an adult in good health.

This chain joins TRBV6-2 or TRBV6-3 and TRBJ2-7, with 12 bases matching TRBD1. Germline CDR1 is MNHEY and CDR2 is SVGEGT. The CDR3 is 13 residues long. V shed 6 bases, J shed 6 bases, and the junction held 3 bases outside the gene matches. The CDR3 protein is CASSRDRGREQYF. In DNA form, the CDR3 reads TGTGCCAGCAGCCGGGACAGGGGGCGCGAGCAGTACTTC.

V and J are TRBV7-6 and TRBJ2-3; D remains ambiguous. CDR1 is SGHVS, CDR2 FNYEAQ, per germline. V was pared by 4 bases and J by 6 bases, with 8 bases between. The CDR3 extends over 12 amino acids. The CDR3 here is CASSSVRDTQYF. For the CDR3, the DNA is TGTGCCAGCAGCTCCGTGCGGGATACGCAGTATTTT.

CDR3 nucleotide sequence: TGCAGTGCTAGTACCGGGACAGCGAACACCGGGGAGCTGTTTTTT. Translation: CSASTGTANTGELFF. This chain links TRBV20-1 with TRBJ2-2; 7 positions match TRBD1. The germline CDR1 and CDR2 sequences are DFQATT and SNEGSKA (reference sequence). V dropped 3 bases and J dropped 0; count of bases not matched to a gene: 4. The CDR3 length is 15 residues.

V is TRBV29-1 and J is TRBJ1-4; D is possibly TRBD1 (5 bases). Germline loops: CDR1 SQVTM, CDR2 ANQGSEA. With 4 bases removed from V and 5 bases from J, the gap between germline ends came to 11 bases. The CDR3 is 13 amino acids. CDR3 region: CSVVGRDNEKLFF. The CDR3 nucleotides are TGCAGCGTTGTGGGCCGGGACAATGAAAAACTGTTTTTT.

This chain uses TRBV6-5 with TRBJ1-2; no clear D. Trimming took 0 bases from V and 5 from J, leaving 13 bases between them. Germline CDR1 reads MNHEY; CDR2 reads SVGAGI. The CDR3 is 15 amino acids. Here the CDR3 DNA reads TGTGCCAGCAGTTACTCGAGGACTTCCTCTTATGGCTACACCTTC. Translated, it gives CASSYSRTSSYGYTF.

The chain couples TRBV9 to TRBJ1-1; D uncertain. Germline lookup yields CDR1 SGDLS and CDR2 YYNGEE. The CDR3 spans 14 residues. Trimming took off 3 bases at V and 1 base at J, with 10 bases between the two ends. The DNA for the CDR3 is TGTGCCAGCAGCGCCCTTGCCCAGAACACTGAAGCTTTCTTT. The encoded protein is CASSALAQNTEAFF.

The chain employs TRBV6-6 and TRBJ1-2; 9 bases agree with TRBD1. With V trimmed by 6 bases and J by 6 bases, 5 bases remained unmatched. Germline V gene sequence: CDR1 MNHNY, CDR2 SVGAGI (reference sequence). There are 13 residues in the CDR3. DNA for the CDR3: TGTGCCAGCAGGGGGACAGGGAGGGATGGCTACACCTTC. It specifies CASRGTGRDGYTF.

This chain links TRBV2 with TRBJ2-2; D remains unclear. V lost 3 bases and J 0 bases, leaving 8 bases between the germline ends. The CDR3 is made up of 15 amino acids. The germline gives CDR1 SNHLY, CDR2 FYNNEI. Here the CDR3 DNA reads TGTGCCAGCAGTGATTTATCCCCGAACACCGGGGAGCTGTTTTTT. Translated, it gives CASSDLSPNTGELFF.

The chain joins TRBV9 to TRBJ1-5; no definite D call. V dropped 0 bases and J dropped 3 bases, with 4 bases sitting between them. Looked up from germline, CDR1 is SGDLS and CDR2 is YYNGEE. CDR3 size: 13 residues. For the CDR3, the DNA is TGTGCCAGCAGCGTAGGAATCAATCAGCCCCAGCATTTT. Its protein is CASSVGINQPQHF. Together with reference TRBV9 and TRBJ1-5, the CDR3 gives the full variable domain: DSGVTQTPKHLITATGQRVTLRCSPRSGDLSVYWYQQSLDQGLQFLIQYYNGEERAKGNILERFSAQQFPDLHSELNLSSLELGDSALYFCASSVGINQPQHFGDGTRLSIL.

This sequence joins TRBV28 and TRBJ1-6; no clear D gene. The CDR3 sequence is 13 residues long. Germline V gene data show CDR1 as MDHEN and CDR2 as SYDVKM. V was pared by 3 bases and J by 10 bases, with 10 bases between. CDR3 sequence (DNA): TGTGCCAGCAGTTTCGACACCGCATCACCCCTCCACTTT. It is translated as CASSFDTASPLHF. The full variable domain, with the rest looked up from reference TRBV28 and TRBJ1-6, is DVKVTQSSRYLVKRTGEKVFLECVQDMDHENMFWYRQDPGLGLRLIYFSYDVKMKEKGDIPEGYSVSREKKERFSLILESASTNQTSMYLCASSFDTASPLHFGNGTRLTVT.

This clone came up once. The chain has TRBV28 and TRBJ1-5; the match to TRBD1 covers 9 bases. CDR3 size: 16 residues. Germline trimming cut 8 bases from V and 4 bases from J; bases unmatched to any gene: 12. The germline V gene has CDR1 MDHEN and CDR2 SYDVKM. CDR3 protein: CASLDSRDRVNQPQHF. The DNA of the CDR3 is TGTGCCAGCTTAGATAGCCGGGACAGGGTAAATCAGCCCCAGCATTTT.